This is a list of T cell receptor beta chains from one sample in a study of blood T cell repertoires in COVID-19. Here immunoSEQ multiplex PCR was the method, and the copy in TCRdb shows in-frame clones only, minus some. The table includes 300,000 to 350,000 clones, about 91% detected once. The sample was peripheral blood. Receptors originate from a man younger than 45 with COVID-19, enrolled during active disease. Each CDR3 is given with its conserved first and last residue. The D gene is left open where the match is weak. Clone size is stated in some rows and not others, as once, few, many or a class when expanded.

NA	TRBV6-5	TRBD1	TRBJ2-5	TGTGCCAGCATCCACAGGGGGCGCTTCGGAGAGACCCAGTACTTC	CASIHRGRFGETQYF
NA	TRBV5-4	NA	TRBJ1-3	TGTGCCAGCAGCTTGCAACAGCCACGCTCTGGAAACACCATATATTTT	CASSLQQPRSGNTIYF
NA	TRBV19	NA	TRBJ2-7	TGTGCCAGTAGTATCTCCGGGACTGATTCCTACGAGCAGTACTTC	CASSISGTDSYEQYF
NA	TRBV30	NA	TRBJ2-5	TGTGCCTGGAGTTCCTTTGTGGGGCTCCAAGAGACCCAGTACTTC	CAWSSFVGLQETQYF
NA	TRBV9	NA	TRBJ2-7	TGTGCCAGCAGCGTTTCCTTCTACGAGCAGTACTTC	CASSVSFYEQYF
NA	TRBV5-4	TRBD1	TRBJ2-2	TGTGCCAGCAGCAGGGGACAGGGGGCGGTCGGGGAGCTGTTTTTT	CASSRGQGAVGELFF
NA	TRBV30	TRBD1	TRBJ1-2	TGTGCCGGAACGACAGGGGGAGTCTATGGCTACACCTTC	CAGTTGGVYGYTF
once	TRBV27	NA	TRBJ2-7	TGTGCCAGCAGTTGGGGCCCGGGCAGGCCCTACGAGCAGTACTTC	CASSWGPGRPYEQYF
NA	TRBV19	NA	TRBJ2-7	TGTGCCAGTAGCTCCCGCTCCTACGAGCAGTACTTC	CASSSRSYEQYF
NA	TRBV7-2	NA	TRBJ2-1	TGTGCCAGCAGCTTGTCTTGGGGGGGGGCAGACGTCTACAATGAGCAGTTCTTC	CASSLSWGGADVYNEQFF
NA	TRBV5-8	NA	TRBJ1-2	TGTGCCAGCAGCACGGTCCTCCGGGGTGGCTACACCTTC	CASSTVLRGGYTF
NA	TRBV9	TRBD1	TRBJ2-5	TGTGCCAGCAGCCTTACTACCGGGACAGGGGAAGAGACCCAGTACTTC	CASSLTTGTGEETQYF
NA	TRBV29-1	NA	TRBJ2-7	TGCAGCGTTGAAGGACCTAGGGGGTCTCTATACGAGCAGTACTTC	CSVEGPRGSLYEQYF
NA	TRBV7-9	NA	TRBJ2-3	TGTGCCAGCAGCCAGGGGACAGATACGCAGTATTTT	CASSQGTDTQYF